This T cell receptor (beta chain) was sequenced in a study of cytomegalovirus exposure and HLA in healthy donors. The study ran its PCR with 60 Vbeta and 13 Jbeta primers. Some clones are missing from TCRdb's copy, which holds only in-frame ones; the method was immunoSEQ multiplex PCR. The repertoire consists of approximately 95,000 clones, with 75% to 85% occurring once and the leading ten covering about a tenth. The source material was PBMCs. The clonotype originates from a man aged 18 to 30 in good health and CMV-seropositive.

CDR3 DNA sequence: TGTGCCAGCAGCTTGGCGGGGGGCCCCCCAGATACGCAGTATTTT. This gives the protein CASSLAGGPPDTQYF. The chain carries TRBV5-4 and TRBJ2-3; possibly TRBD2 for D (7 bases). Per germline, CDR1 SGHNT and CDR2 YYREEE (reference sequence). The CDR3 contains 15 residues. Trimming took 0 bases from V and 4 from J, leaving 12 bases between them.